The rows below give T cell receptor beta chains drawn from one sample of a study of Tregs in tolerant kidney transplant recipients. The assay was immunoSEQ multiplex PCR, and TCRdb's table has in-frame clones only and misses some. The repertoire includes more than 70,000 clones, around 90% of them detected once, and 1.6% sits in the top ten. The sample in question was CD4+ T cells from blood (PBMCs), obtained 24 months after the transplant. The receptors derive from a human patient who received a combined kidney and bone marrow transplant. A subset of T cells may come from the graft donor. CDR3s include the opening cysteine and the closing phenylalanine or tryptophan. D genes are given only for firm matches. Size is stated for part of the rows, as once, few or many counts, or as a class when the clone is expanded.

j_gene: TRBJ2-5
abundance: -
v_gene: TRBV7-2
d_gene: -
CDR3nt: TGTGCCAGCAGAGAGGGCGGAGATCAAGAGACCCAGTACTTC
CDR3aa: CASREGGDQETQYF

j_gene: TRBJ2-3
abundance: once
v_gene: TRBV2
d_gene: TRBD2
CDR3nt: TGTGCCAGCGAGCGGGAAGGAGATACGCAGTATTTT
CDR3aa: CASEREGDTQYF

j_gene: TRBJ2-7
abundance: -
v_gene: TRBV29-1
d_gene: TRBD2
CDR3nt: TGCAGCGTTGCCGGGACTAGCGGGACCTACGAGCAGTACTTC
CDR3aa: CSVAGTSGTYEQYF

j_gene: TRBJ2-1
abundance: -
v_gene: TRBV30
d_gene: -
CDR3nt: TGTGCCTGGAGCCCCATCGGGACTCCTATCCATGAGCAGTTCTTC
CDR3aa: CAWSPIGTPIHEQFF

j_gene: TRBJ1-2
abundance: -
v_gene: TRBV28
d_gene: TRBD1
CDR3nt: TGTGCCAGCAGTGAGGACAGGGATACTGGCTACACCTTC
CDR3aa: CASSEDRDTGYTF

j_gene: TRBJ2-5
abundance: -
v_gene: TRBV7-3
d_gene: TRBD2
CDR3nt: TGTGCCAGCAGCCCCAGAGCGGGGGGCCCGATAGAGACCCAGTACTTC
CDR3aa: CASSPRAGGPIETQYF

j_gene: TRBJ2-7
abundance: -
v_gene: TRBV7-2
d_gene: -
CDR3nt: TGTGCCAGCAGCTTACATGGGTCGGGGTACGAGCAGTACTTC
CDR3aa: CASSLHGSGYEQYF

j_gene: TRBJ1-5
abundance: -
v_gene: TRBV2
d_gene: TRBD1
CDR3nt: TGTGCCAGCAGAGGCGGGACAGGGGCCTCCAAGCAGCCCCAGCATTTT
CDR3aa: CASRGGTGASKQPQHF

j_gene: TRBJ2-2
abundance: -
v_gene: TRBV30
d_gene: TRBD1
CDR3nt: TGTGCCTGGAGGAGAGATTGGACAGGGGGCGGCTCCGGGGAGCTGTTTTTT
CDR3aa: CAWRRDWTGGGSGELFF

j_gene: TRBJ2-2
abundance: -
v_gene: TRBV21-1
d_gene: -
CDR3nt: TGTGCCAGCAGCAGCGGGACAGTAAACACCGGGGAGCTGTTTTTT
CDR3aa: CASSSGTVNTGELFF

j_gene: TRBJ2-3
abundance: -
v_gene: TRBV7-9
d_gene: TRBD1
CDR3nt: TGTGCCAGCAGCTGGGACAGGACACGCGCAGATACGCAGTATTTT
CDR3aa: CASSWDRTRADTQYF

j_gene: TRBJ2-3
abundance: -
v_gene: TRBV7-3
d_gene: TRBD2
CDR3nt: TGTGCCAGCAGCTTAGTAGCTAGCGGAGGCACAGATACGCAGTATTTT
CDR3aa: CASSLVASGGTDTQYF

j_gene: TRBJ2-1
abundance: -
v_gene: TRBV4-2
d_gene: -
CDR3nt: TGTGCCAGCAGCCAATCAGACGGGTCGGGGGAGCAGTTCTTC
CDR3aa: CASSQSDGSGEQFF

j_gene: TRBJ2-5
abundance: -
v_gene: TRBV9
d_gene: TRBD2
CDR3nt: TGTGCCAGCAGCGTAGGTGGAGCGGGGGTCAGGATAGAGACCCAGTACTTC
CDR3aa: CASSVGGAGVRIETQYF

j_gene: TRBJ1-2
abundance: -
v_gene: TRBV7-2
d_gene: -
CDR3nt: TGTGCCAGCAGCTTAGATATGACCGAACAGTCTTTAGCTAACTATGGCTACACCTTC
CDR3aa: CASSLDMTEQSLANYGYTF

j_gene: TRBJ2-7
abundance: -
v_gene: TRBV29-1
d_gene: TRBD1
CDR3nt: TGCAGCGTCGAAGTGGACAGGGGATACTACGAGCAGTACTTC
CDR3aa: CSVEVDRGYYEQYF

j_gene: TRBJ2-1
abundance: few
v_gene: TRBV11-2
d_gene: TRBD1
CDR3nt: TGTGCCAGCAGCCAGGGGGTCAGCTCCTACAATGAGCAGTTCTTC
CDR3aa: CASSQGVSSYNEQFF

j_gene: TRBJ2-7
abundance: -
v_gene: TRBV10-3
d_gene: -
CDR3nt: TGTGCCATCGGGATATCGGGGTTTCCGCCCGACGAGCAGTACTTC
CDR3aa: CAIGISGFPPDEQYF

j_gene: TRBJ1-2
abundance: -
v_gene: TRBV10-3
d_gene: TRBD1
CDR3nt: TGTGCCATCAGCGCAGGGGGCAGTTACACCTTC
CDR3aa: CAISAGGSYTF

j_gene: TRBJ2-1
abundance: -
v_gene: TRBV19
d_gene: TRBD2
CDR3nt: TGTGCCAGTAGCCTAGCGGGAGGCTCGCACAATGAGCAGTTCTTC
CDR3aa: CASSLAGGSHNEQFF

j_gene: TRBJ1-2
abundance: -
v_gene: TRBV5-1
d_gene: TRBD1
CDR3nt: TGCGCCAGCAGCCCCGGGACAGGATGGGGTGGCTACACCTTC
CDR3aa: CASSPGTGWGGYTF

j_gene: TRBJ1-1
abundance: -
v_gene: TRBV7-9
d_gene: TRBD1
CDR3nt: TGTGCCATAACGGGACAGTACGGAATTGGGAACACTGAAGCTTTCTTT
CDR3aa: CAITGQYGIGNTEAFF

j_gene: TRBJ1-3
abundance: -
v_gene: TRBV21-1
d_gene: -
CDR3nt: TGTGCCAGCAGCAAAGAGGAAGGACAATCCAGGCATTTT
CDR3aa: CASSKEEGQSRHF

j_gene: TRBJ2-1
abundance: -
v_gene: TRBV11-3
d_gene: TRBD2
CDR3nt: TGTGCCAGCAGCTTACTAGCGGGAGTTTTAGTCCATGAGCAGTTCTTC
CDR3aa: CASSLLAGVLVHEQFF

j_gene: TRBJ2-3
abundance: -
v_gene: TRBV7-3
d_gene: -
CDR3nt: TGTGCCAGCAGCTTAACCCCCCGGGGAGGCACAGATACGCAGTATTTT
CDR3aa: CASSLTPRGGTDTQYF

j_gene: TRBJ2-1
abundance: -
v_gene: TRBV2
d_gene: -
CDR3nt: TGTGCCAGCACCCCGGGGAGGGGGGGCCCGGAGCTGTTCTTC
CDR3aa: CASTPGRGGPELFF